These 21 T cell receptor beta chains were sequenced from one sample in a study of CD4+ T cells in melanoma. Some clones are missing from TCRdb's copy, which holds only in-frame ones; the method was immunoSEQ multiplex PCR. Found here are 13,000 to 15,000 clones, approximately 57% of them singletons; the top ten hold 15% to 18%. The sample was cells from a culture (not recorded whether cultured in vitro). Receptors originate from a human donor with melanoma.

V and J are TRBV11-2 and TRBJ1-2; the D gene is possibly TRBD1 (5 bases). This CDR3 is 13 amino acids long. The ends were cut back, 4 bases at V and 9 bases at J, with 15 bases in the middle. Germline lookup yields CDR1 SGHAT and CDR2 FQNNGV. CDR3 DNA: TGTGCCAGCAGCTCCGCAGGGTATCGGCGCTACACCTTC. It is translated as CASSSAGYRRYTF.

This chain uses TRBV5-4 with TRBJ2-5; maybe TRBD2 (5 bases). CDR1 and CDR2 (germline): SGHNT, YYREEE (reference sequence). The CDR3 runs to 16 residues. The V end was cut by 3 bases, the J end by 4 bases, with 19 bases between. The DNA for the CDR3 is TGTGCCAGCAGCTCCCGGGGAGATTCCTTCGGAGAGACCCAGTACTTC. Its protein is CASSSRGDSFGETQYF.

This clone occurred once. The chain uses TRBV7-7 and TRBJ2-6; TRBD2 matches 7 bases. Per germline, CDR1 SSHAT and CDR2 FNYEAQ (reference sequence). Trimming removed 1 base from V and 1 base from J; junction bases left unmatched: 13. This CDR3 spans 20 amino acids. This chain's CDR3 is CASSLVSSGGRVSGANVLTF. CDR3 coding DNA: TGTGCCAGCAGCTTAGTTTCGTCGGGGGGTAGGGTTTCTGGGGCCAACGTCCTGACTTTC.

This chain links TRBV12-5 with TRBJ2-1; 7 nucleotides align to TRBD1. Germline V lookup: CDR1 LGHNT, CDR2 FRNRAP. Losses at the gene ends were 2 bases for V and 7 bases for J; bases not matched to a gene: 14. The CDR3 spans 17 residues. Here the CDR3 reads CASGLTIDRAKRNEQFF. The CDR3 coding sequence is TGTGCTAGTGGTTTGACAATCGACAGGGCCAAGAGGAATGAGCAGTTCTTC.

J is TRBJ1-1 and V is TRBV2; TRBD1 matches 8 bases. CDR3 size: 16 residues. The V segment lost 1 base and the J segment 3 bases; nucleotides outside the gene matches: 7. The germline CDR1 and CDR2 sequences are SNHLY and FYNNEI. DNA of the CDR3: TGTGCCAGCAGTGAAGGACCAGGGGGCTGGGACACTGAAGCTTTCTTT. Translated: CASSEGPGGWDTEAFF.

The DNA of the CDR3 is TGTGCCAGCAGCGCTGGACTAGCGGGGGGGCCGAGGGAGACCCAGTACTTC. Translation: CASSAGLAGGPRETQYF. J is TRBJ2-5 and V is TRBV7-2; 15 bases agree with TRBD2. This CDR3 has 17 residues. V lost 5 bases, J lost 5 bases, and 9 bases stayed unmatched. Germline V gene data show CDR1 as SGHTA and CDR2 as FQGNSA.

The genes are TRBV5-1 and TRBJ1-6; 9 bases align to TRBD1. This CDR3 region has 16 residues. Germline V gene lookup returns CDR1 SGHRS and CDR2 YFSETQ. The V gene end was trimmed by 5 bases and the J gene end by 6 bases; junction bases not matched to a gene: 9. This CDR3 reads CASRNTPGQGNSPLHF. Here the CDR3 DNA reads TGCGCCAGCAGAAATACCCCGGGACAGGGTAATTCACCCCTCCACTTT.

The CDR3 loop is CASSVGLRTYEQYF. The CDR3 nucleotides read TGTGCCAGCAGCGTGGGGTTGAGGACCTACGAGCAGTACTTC. The chain is built from TRBV7-2 and TRBJ2-7; D unresolved. V was shortened by 5 bases and J by 2 bases, with 13 bases between the two germline ends. Per germline, CDR1 SGHTA and CDR2 FQGNSA. The CDR3 covers 14 residues.

The J gene is TRBJ1-2, the V gene TRBV27; D gene unclear. The V gene's germline CDR1 is MNHEY and CDR2 SMNVEV (reference sequence). This CDR3 has 15 residues. Trimming shortened V by 5 bases and J by 5 bases, and 18 bases separated the two germline ends. The CDR3, as DNA: TGTGCCAGCAGTGCTTCGATCGGCGCTGGGTATGGCTACACCTTC. Translated: CASSASIGAGYGYTF.

The table lists this clone with a few counts. This sequence joins TRBV7-6 and TRBJ2-1; 15 positions match TRBD2. The J segment lost 0 bases and the V segment lost 3 bases, leaving 3 bases of the junction unmatched. CDR1 is SGHVS and CDR2 is FNYEAQ in the germline V gene. This CDR3 spans 18 amino acids. The CDR3 region is CASSFGLAGGLSYNEQFF. The CDR3 nucleotides read TGTGCCAGCAGCTTTGGACTAGCGGGGGGGCTCTCCTACAATGAGCAGTTCTTC.

V and J are TRBV7-3 and TRBJ2-1; 7 nucleotides agree with TRBD1. Germline CDR1 is SGHTA and CDR2 is FQGTGA. With V trimmed by 8 bases and J by 8 bases, 12 bases remained unmatched. The CDR3 runs to 14 residues. The CDR3 bases are TGTGCCAGCGCGGCCGACAGGGATCTACATGAGCAGTTCTTC. Translating it yields CASAADRDLHEQFF.

The CDR3 bases are TGTGCCAGTACCAGGGGGAACACTGAAGCTTTCTTT. Residues: CASTRGNTEAFF. V and J are TRBV19 and TRBJ1-1; tentatively, D is TRBD1 (6 bases). Looked up from germline, CDR1 is LNHDA and CDR2 is SQIVND (reference sequence). The CDR3 totals 12 residues. The V end lost 7 bases, the J end lost 1 base, and 7 bases lay between the germline ends.

The V call is TRBV30, the J call TRBJ2-7; no definite D call. The CDR3 length is 14 residues. Germline V gene sequence: CDR1 GTSNPN, CDR2 SVGIG (reference sequence). Trimming stripped 1 base from V and 4 bases from J, with 14 bases between. The CDR3 DNA reads TGTGCCTGGAGTGGGCTAATTAGTGTGTACGAGCAGTACTTC. Protein product: CAWSGLISVYEQYF.

The chain joins TRBV5-1 to TRBJ1-1; D uncertain. Per the germline V gene, CDR1 is SGHRS and CDR2 is YFSETQ. V was pared by 4 bases and J by 3 bases, with 16 bases between. CDR3 length equals 15 residues. This CDR3 reads CASSLSPVEDTEAFF. CDR3 DNA sequence: TGCGCCAGCAGCCTATCGCCCGTCGAGGACACTGAAGCTTTCTTT.

The rearrangement uses TRBV4-1 and TRBJ1-2; 9 nucleotides agree with TRBD1. Germline V gene sequence: CDR1 MGHRA, CDR2 YSYEKL. J gave up 1 base and V 1 base, and 4 bases lay outside the gene matches. CDR3 size: 16 residues. CDR3 nucleotide sequence: TGCGCCAGCAGCCAAGGATCGGGACAGGGTAACTATGGCTACACCTTC. Residues: CASSQGSGQGNYGYTF.

The rearrangement links TRBV6-1 to TRBJ2-3; 7 bases match TRBD1. V shed 4 bases and J 3 bases; nucleotides not matched to a gene: 10. The CDR3 totals 16 residues. Looked up from germline, CDR1 is MNHNS and CDR2 is SASEGT. CDR3 loop: CASSVVGTEVTDTQYF. The CDR3 coding sequence is TGTGCCAGCAGTGTGGTCGGGACAGAGGTGACAGATACGCAGTATTTT.

This clone is termed large. The rearrangement links TRBV5-1 to TRBJ1-1; tentative D call: TRBD1 (5 bases). This CDR3 is 14 amino acids long. V lost 3 bases to trimming and J lost 5 bases, with 14 bases between them. The germline V gene encodes CDR1 SGHRS and CDR2 YFSETQ. As DNA, the CDR3 is TGCGCCAGCAGCTCCGAGGGGATGGGGACTGAAGCTTTCTTT. This codes for CASSSEGMGTEAFF.

The table lists this clone with a count of one. The genes are TRBV11-2 and TRBJ2-7; perhaps D is TRBD1 or TRBD2 (5 bases each). CDR3 size: 16 residues. The V gene lost 2 bases and the J gene lost 3 bases, with 17 bases spanning the gap. CDR1 SGHAT and CDR2 FQNNGV come from the germline V gene. The CDR3 sequence is CASSLRGRDPYYEQYF. CDR3 DNA sequence: TGTGCCAGCAGCTTAAGAGGCCGGGACCCCTACTACGAGCAGTACTTC.

The V gene is TRBV6-4, the J gene TRBJ1-4, with 9 bases that match TRBD1. After removal of 6 bases from V and 5 bases from J, the junction contained 22 bases not matched to a gene. Germline values: CDR1 MRHNA, CDR2 SNTAGT. This CDR3 has 20 residues. CDR3: CASSPGQGLGGGPRNEKLFF. CDR3 bases: TGTGCCAGCAGCCCGGGACAGGGACTCGGGGGAGGGCCCCGGAATGAAAAACTGTTTTTT.

The chain uses TRBV5-1 and TRBJ1-1; TRBD1 matches 9 bases. The germline gives CDR1 SGHRS, CDR2 YFSETQ. Trimming removed 1 base from V and 9 bases from J; junction bases left unmatched: 16. This CDR3 spans 17 amino acids. The CDR3 DNA is TGCGCCAGCAGCTTGCCTAGTCACCGGGACAGGGCCTCTCAAGCTTTCTTT. The encoded protein is CASSLPSHRDRASQAFF.

This clone has more than one count but fewer than ten. The rearrangement links TRBV2 to TRBJ1-2; the match to TRBD1 covers 9 bases. The CDR3 covers 17 residues. Trimming removed 1 base from V and 4 bases from J; junction bases left unmatched: 10. CDR1 is SNHLY and CDR2 is FYNNEI in the germline V gene. This CDR3 reads CASSEGGGTGTAYGYTF. CDR3 DNA sequence: TGTGCCAGCAGTGAAGGGGGTGGGACAGGGACGGCCTATGGCTACACCTTC.